The entry below gives a single T cell receptor (beta chain) sequence along with its context. The data originate from a study of neoadjuvant anti-PD-1 for oral cavity cancer. The data were produced by immunoSEQ multiplex PCR, yet TCRdb's version contains in-frame clones alone and is incomplete. This table holds around 60,000 clones, more than 60% found once. Sequenced material: PBMCs, taken before nivolumab (anti-PD-1) treatment. The TCR was taken from a person aged 35-79 years with oral cavity squamous cell carcinoma.

CDR3 nucleotides: TGTGCCAGCAGCTTACTAGCCGAAGCCCGTTACGAGCAGTACTTC. As protein: CASSLLAEARYEQYF. The chain joins TRBV7-3 to TRBJ2-7, with a weak D call TRBD2 (5 bases). V was trimmed by 2 bases and J by 4 bases, leaving 15 bases between them. The V gene's germline CDR1 is SGHTA and CDR2 FQGTGA. This CDR3 comprises 15 residues.